One TCR beta chain is described in this entry. Its antigen is unknown. A single base separates this from a much larger clone, so it may be a read error. TCR alpha and beta CDR3 regions were amplified from RNA using iRepertoire nested multiplex PCR. For one-step reverse transcription and amplification, roughly 85-450 ng of tissue mRNA or PBMC total RNA was used. TCRdb analysed the multiplex PCR reads with MiXCR anew, one entry per CDR3 protein. This table holds some 99,000 distinct CDR3 sequences, less than 30% found once. These data originate in a study of glioma-infiltrating T cells. General study results and limits: Non-neoplastic patients had below-expected tissue-blood divergence, while all gliomas exceeded expectation.

With V trimmed by 5 bases and J by 2 bases, 18 bases remained unmatched. The CDR3 runs 18 residues. CDR1 and CDR2 (germline): SQVTM, ANQGSEA. The chain links TRBV29-1 to TRBJ2-7; 10 bases fit TRBD2. Sequencing was performed on glioma tissue, nonneoplastic brain tissue, or PBMCs (not recorded which). The sequence came from a human donor with low-grade glioma or glioblastoma, undergoing nonglioma brain surgery, or in good health (not recorded which). CDR3 protein: CSVSTGTELAGSAYEQYF. The DNA of the CDR3 is TGCAGCGTTTCGACAGGAACGGAACTAGCGGGATCTGCCTACGAGCAGTACTTC.